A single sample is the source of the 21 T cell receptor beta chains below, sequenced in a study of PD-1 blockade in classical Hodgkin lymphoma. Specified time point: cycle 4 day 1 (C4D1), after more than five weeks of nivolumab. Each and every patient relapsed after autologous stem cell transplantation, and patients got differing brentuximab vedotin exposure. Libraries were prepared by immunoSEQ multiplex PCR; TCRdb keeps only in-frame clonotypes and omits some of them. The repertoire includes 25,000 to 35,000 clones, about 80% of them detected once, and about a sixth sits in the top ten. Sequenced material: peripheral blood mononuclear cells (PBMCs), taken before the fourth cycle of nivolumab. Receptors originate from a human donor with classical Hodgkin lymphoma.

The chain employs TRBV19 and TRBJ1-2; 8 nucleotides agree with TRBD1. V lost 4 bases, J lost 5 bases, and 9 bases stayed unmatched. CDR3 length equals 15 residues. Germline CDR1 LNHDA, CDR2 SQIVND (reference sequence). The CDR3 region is CASSRPGQDRYGYTF. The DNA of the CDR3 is TGTGCCAGTAGTAGGCCGGGACAGGACCGTTATGGCTACACCTTC.

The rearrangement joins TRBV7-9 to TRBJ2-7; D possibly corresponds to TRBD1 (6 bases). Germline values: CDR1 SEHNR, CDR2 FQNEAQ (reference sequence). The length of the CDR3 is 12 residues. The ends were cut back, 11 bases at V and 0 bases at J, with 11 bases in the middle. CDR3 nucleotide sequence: TGTGCCTGCGCAGGGGACTCCTACGAGCAGTACTTC. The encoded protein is CACAGDSYEQYF.

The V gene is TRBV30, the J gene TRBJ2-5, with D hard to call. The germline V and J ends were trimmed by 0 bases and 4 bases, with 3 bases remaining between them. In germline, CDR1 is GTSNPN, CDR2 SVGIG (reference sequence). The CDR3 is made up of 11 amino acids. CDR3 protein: CAWSVSETQYF. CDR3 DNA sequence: TGTGCCTGGAGTGTTTCAGAGACCCAGTACTTC. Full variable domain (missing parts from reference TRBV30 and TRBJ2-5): SQTIHQWPATLVQPVGSPLSLECTVEGTSNPNLYWYRQAAGRGLQLLFYSVGIGQISSEVPQNLSASRPQDRQFILSSKKLLLSDSGFYLCAWSVSETQYFGPGTRLLVL.

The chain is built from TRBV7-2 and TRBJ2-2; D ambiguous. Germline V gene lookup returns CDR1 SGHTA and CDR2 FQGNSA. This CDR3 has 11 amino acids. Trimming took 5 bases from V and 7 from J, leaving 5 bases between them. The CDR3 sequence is CASSIRGELFF. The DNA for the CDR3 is TGTGCCAGCAGCATCCGCGGGGAGCTGTTTTTT.

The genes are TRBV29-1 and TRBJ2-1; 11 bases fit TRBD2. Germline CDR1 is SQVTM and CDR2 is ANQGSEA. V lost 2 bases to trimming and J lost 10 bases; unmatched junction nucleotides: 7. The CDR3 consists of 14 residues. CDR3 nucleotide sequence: TGCAGCGTTGAAAAACTAGCGGGAGAGTCCGAGCAGTTCTTC. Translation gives CSVEKLAGESEQFF.

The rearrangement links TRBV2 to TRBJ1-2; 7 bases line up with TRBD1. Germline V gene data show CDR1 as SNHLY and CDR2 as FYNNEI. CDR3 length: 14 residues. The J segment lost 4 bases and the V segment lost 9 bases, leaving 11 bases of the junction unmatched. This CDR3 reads CARSRGEPAYGYTF. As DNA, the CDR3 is TGTGCCAGGAGCAGGGGGGAGCCTGCCTATGGCTACACCTTC.

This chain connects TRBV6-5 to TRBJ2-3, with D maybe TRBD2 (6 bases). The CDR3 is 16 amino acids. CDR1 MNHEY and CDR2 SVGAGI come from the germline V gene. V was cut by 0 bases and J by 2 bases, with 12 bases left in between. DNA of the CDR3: TGTGCCAGCAGTTACTCTTTCGCGGGACCCACAGATACGCAGTATTTT. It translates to CASSYSFAGPTDTQYF.

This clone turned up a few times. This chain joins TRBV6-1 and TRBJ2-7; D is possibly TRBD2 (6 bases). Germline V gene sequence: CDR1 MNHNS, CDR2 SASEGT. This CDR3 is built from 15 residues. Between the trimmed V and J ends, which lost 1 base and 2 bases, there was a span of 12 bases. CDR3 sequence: CASSEEVTRAYEQYF. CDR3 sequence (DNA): TGTGCCAGCAGTGAAGAGGTGACTAGGGCCTACGAGCAGTACTTC.

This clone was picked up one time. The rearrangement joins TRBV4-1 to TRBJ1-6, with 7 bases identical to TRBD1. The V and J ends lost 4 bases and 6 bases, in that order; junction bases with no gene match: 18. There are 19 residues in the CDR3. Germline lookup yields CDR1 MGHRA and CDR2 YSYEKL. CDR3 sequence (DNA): TGCGCCAGCAGCCTCGAGCCTACAGGGGAGGTAGAGGGTAATTCACCCCTCCACTTT. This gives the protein CASSLEPTGEVEGNSPLHF.

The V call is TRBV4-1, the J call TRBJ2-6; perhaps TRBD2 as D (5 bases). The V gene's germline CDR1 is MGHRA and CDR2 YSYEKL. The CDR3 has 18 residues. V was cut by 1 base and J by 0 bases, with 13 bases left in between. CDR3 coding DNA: TGCGCCAGCAGCCAAGCTAATTTTGCGGGCTCTGGGGCCAACGTCCTGACTTTC. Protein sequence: CASSQANFAGSGANVLTF.

The CDR3 loop is CASQQGQGNEQFF. The CDR3 region has the DNA TGTGCCAGCCAACAGGGGCAGGGGAACGAGCAGTTCTTC. J is TRBJ2-1 and V is TRBV18; 7 bases map to TRBD1. CDR1 is KGHSH, CDR2 LQKENI, per germline. The ends lost 8 bases at V and 10 bases at J; junction bases unmatched: 11. This CDR3 comprises 13 residues.

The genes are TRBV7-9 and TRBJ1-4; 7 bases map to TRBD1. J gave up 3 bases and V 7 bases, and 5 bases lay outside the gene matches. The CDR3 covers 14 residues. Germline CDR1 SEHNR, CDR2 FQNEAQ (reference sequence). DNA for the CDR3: TGTGCCAGCAAAAGACAGGGTCCTAATGAAAAACTGTTTTTT. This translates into CASKRQGPNEKLFF.

CDR3 DNA: TGTGCCAGCAGCCAGAAAACCTCCGGAAACACCATATATTTT. It encodes CASSQKTSGNTIYF. This chain joins TRBV7-9 and TRBJ1-3; D ambiguous. The CDR3 covers 14 residues. V shed 5 bases and J shed 4 bases, with 12 bases lying between them. The V gene's germline CDR1 is SEHNR and CDR2 FQNEAQ (reference sequence).

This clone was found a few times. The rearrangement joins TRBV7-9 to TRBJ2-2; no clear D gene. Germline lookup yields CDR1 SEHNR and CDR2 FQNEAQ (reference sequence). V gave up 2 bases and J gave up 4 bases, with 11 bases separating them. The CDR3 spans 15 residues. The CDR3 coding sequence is TGTGCCAGCAGCTTAACCACCCCATTCACCGGGGAGCTGTTTTTT. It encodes CASSLTTPFTGELFF. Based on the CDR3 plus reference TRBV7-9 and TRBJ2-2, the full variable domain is DTGVSQNPRHKITKRGQNVTFRCDPISEHNRLYWYRQTLGQGPEFLTYFQNEAQLEKSRLLSDRFSAERPKGSFSTLEIQRTEQGDSAMYLCASSLTTPFTGELFFGEGSRLTVL.

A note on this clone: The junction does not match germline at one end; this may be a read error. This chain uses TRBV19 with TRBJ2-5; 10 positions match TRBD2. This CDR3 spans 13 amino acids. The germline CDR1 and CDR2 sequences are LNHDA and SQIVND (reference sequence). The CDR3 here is CASSSTSGIVFNF. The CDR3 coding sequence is TGTGCCAGTAGTAGTACTAGCGGGATAGTGTTCAACTTC.

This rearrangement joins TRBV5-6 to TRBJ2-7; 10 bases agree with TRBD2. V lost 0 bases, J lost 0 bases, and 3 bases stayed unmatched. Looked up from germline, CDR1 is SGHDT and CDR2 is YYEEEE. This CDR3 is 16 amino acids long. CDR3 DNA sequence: TGTGCCAGCAGCTTGGAACTAGCGGGACCCTCCTACGAGCAGTACTTC. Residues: CASSLELAGPSYEQYF.

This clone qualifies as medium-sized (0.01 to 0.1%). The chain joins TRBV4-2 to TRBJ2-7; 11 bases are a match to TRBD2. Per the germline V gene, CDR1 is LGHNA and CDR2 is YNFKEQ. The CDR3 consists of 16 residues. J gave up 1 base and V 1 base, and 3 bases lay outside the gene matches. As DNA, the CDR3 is TGTGCCAGCAGCCAAGGACTAGCGGGGAAATCCTACGAGCAGTACTTC. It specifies CASSQGLAGKSYEQYF.

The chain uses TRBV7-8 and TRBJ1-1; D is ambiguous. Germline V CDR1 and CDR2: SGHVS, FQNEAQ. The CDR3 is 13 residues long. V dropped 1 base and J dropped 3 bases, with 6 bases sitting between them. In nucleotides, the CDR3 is TGTGCCAGCAGCTTAGGGTTGGACACTGAAGCTTTCTTT. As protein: CASSLGLDTEAFF.

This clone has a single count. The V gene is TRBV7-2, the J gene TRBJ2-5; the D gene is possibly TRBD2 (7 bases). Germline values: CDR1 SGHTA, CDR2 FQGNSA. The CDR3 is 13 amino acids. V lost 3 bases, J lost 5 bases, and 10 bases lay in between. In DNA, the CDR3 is TGTGCCAGCAGCTTGCGGGGGCTGGAGACCCAGTACTTC. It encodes CASSLRGLETQYF.

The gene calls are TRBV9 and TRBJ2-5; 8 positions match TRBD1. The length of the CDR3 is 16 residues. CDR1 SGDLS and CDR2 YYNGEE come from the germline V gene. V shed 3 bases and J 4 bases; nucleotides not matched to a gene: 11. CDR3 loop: CASSATTGVGGETQYF. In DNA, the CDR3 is TGTGCCAGCAGCGCGACGACAGGGGTTGGTGGAGAGACCCAGTACTTC.

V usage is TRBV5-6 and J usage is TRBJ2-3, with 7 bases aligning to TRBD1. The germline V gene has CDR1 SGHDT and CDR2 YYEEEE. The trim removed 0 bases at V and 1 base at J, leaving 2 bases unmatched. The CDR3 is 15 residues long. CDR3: CASSLGTGGTDTQYF. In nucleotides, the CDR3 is TGTGCCAGCAGCTTGGGGACAGGAGGCACAGATACGCAGTATTTT.